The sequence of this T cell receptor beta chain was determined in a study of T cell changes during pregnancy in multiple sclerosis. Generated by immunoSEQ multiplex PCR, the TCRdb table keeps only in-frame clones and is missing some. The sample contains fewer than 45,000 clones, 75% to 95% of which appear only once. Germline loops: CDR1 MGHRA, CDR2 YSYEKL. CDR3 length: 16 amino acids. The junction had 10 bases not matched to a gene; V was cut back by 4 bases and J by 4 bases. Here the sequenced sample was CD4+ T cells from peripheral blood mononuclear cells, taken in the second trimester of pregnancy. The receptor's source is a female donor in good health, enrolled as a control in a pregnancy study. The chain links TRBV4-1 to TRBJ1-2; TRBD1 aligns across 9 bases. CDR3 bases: TGCGCCAGCAGCCCCTCCAGGGACAGGGACGGCTATGGCTACACCTTC. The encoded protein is CASSPSRDRDGYGYTF.